This record concerns one T cell receptor (beta chain) sequence. The data are from a study of cytomegalovirus exposure and HLA in healthy donors. Across the study: Researchers found that roughly 80% of a few hundred genotyped donors fell within the Caucasian-associated ancestry cluster.

The study ran its PCR with 60 Vbeta and 13 Jbeta primers. Some clones are missing from TCRdb's copy, which holds only in-frame ones; the method was immunoSEQ multiplex PCR. The sample carries around 140,000 clones, approximately 80% recorded once. V was trimmed by 10 bases and J by 0 bases, leaving 16 bases between them. CDR1 MNHEY and CDR2 SMNVEV come from the germline V gene (reference sequence). This CDR3 spans 14 amino acids. Specimen: PBMCs. The sequence was obtained from a male donor in good health and CMV-seronegative. V gene TRBV27 combines with J gene TRBJ2-7; a possible D gene is TRBD1 (5 bases). DNA of the CDR3: TGTGCCACCCAGTCCACAGGAAGCTCCTACGAGCAGTACTTC. It codes for CATQSTGSSYEQYF.